These 32 T cell receptor beta chains share one sample of origin, sequenced in a study of cytomegalovirus exposure and HLA in healthy donors (dated by TCRdb to 2016 to 2017). The library came from the immunoSEQ multiplex PCR assay. For the multiplex PCR, a mixture combining 60 forward primers for TCR Vbeta segments and 13 reverse primers for TCR Jbeta segments was used. TCRdb retrieved this table from immuneACCESS and kept in-frame rearrangements only. Not all clones are present; in checked studies, unresolved V genes account for under half, and no reason is known for the remainder. Across this sample there are about 160,000 clones, with less than 90% seen only once. Around 4.3% of the sample is held by the ten biggest clonotypes. Sequenced input: PBMCs. These receptor sequences come from a woman between 50 and 59 years old in good health and CMV-seropositive.

The chain couples TRBV7-9 to TRBJ2-1; 9 bases fit TRBD2. V trimming: 3 bases; J trimming: 8 bases; junction bases outside the gene matches: 5. The length of the CDR3 is 14 residues. Germline assignment: CDR1 SEHNR and CDR2 FQNEAQ (reference sequence). Written as DNA, the CDR3 is TGTGCCAGCAGCTTCGGCGGGGGGGATTATGAGCAGTTCTTC. It yields the protein CASSFGGGDYEQFF. The whole variable domain, remainder taken from reference TRBV7-9 and TRBJ2-1, is DTGVSQNPRHKITKRGQNVTFRCDPISEHNRLYWYRQTLGQGPEFLTYFQNEAQLEKSRLLSDRFSAERPKGSFSTLEIQRTEQGDSAMYLCASSFGGGDYEQFFGPGTRLTVL.

The chain is built from TRBV5-5 and TRBJ2-1; 8 positions agree with TRBD1. With V trimmed by 6 bases and J by 9 bases, 14 bases remained unmatched. Germline V lookup: CDR1 SGHKS, CDR2 YYEKEE (reference sequence). The CDR3 is 15 residues long. CDR3 region: CASIEKLRGPFEQFF. The CDR3 region has the DNA TGTGCCAGCATCGAAAAGCTCAGGGGGCCCTTTGAGCAGTTCTTC.

This chain uses TRBV5-1 with TRBJ2-7, with 11 positions matching TRBD1. Trimming at V came to 4 bases and at J to 5 bases, leaving 8 bases not matched to a gene. CDR3 length: 15 amino acids. The germline V gene encodes CDR1 SGHRS and CDR2 YFSETQ. The CDR3 DNA is TGCGCCAGCAGCGGGACCGGACAGGGGGCCCACGAGCAGTACTTC. Its protein product is CASSGTGQGAHEQYF.

The chain uses TRBV9 and TRBJ1-2; D ambiguous. CDR1 SGDLS and CDR2 YYNGEE come from the germline V gene. The CDR3 covers 17 residues. V lost 1 base and J lost 2, with 18 bases in between. Here the CDR3 DNA reads TGTGCCAGCAGCGTACCAGCGGGTCACCCCAGGAACTATGGCTACACCTTC. Translation: CASSVPAGHPRNYGYTF.

Comment on this clone: The junction shows a germline mismatch at one end, possibly a read error. The chain uses TRBV7-7 and TRBJ2-1; tentatively, D is TRBD1 (6 bases). The CDR3 has 19 residues. Germline V lookup: CDR1 SSHAT, CDR2 FNYEAQ (reference sequence). The chain's CDR3 is CASSPKVPTGNYLYNEQFF. In DNA form, the CDR3 reads TGTGCTAGCAGCCCTAAAGTCCCCACAGGGAACTATTTGTACAATGAGCAGTTCTTC.

This clone was detected a few times. The chain is built from TRBV23-1 and TRBJ2-3; 10 bases map to TRBD2. TRBV23-1 is placed among ORFs of uncertain function. V was pared by 4 bases and J by 4 bases, with 23 bases of the junction left unmatched. There are 21 residues in the CDR3. The CDR3 protein is CASSPKLGLLAGRERADTQYF. The CDR3 bases are TGCGCCAGCAGTCCGAAATTGGGCTTACTAGCGGGAAGAGAAAGGGCAGATACGCAGTATTTT.

The rearrangement uses TRBV7-9 and TRBJ1-1; TRBD1 matches 8 bases. The J segment lost 4 bases and the V segment lost 6 bases, leaving 7 bases of the junction unmatched. The CDR3 is made up of 14 amino acids. The germline V gene has CDR1 SEHNR and CDR2 FQNEAQ (reference sequence). Written as DNA, the CDR3 is TGTGCCAGCAGACGCACGACAGGGGCCACTGAAGCTTTCTTT. Its protein product is CASRRTTGATEAFF.

This clone occurred a few times. V usage is TRBV27 and J usage is TRBJ2-3; 10 nucleotides match TRBD2. J was trimmed by 4 bases and V by 5 bases; bases with no gene match: 9. The CDR3 runs to 16 residues. Germline V lookup: CDR1 MNHEY, CDR2 SMNVEV (reference sequence). CDR3 in amino acids: CASSPTGGLASDTQYF. DNA of the CDR3: TGTGCCAGCAGTCCCACCGGGGGACTAGCGTCAGATACGCAGTATTTT.

This chain uses TRBV5-4 with TRBJ1-2; TRBD1 matches at 7 bases. The CDR3 totals 13 residues. Trimming removed 3 bases from V and 13 bases from J; junction bases left unmatched: 12. Germline values: CDR1 SGHNT, CDR2 YYREEE (reference sequence). The CDR3 here is CASSWDRGTSSTF. CDR3 nucleotide sequence: TGTGCCAGCAGCTGGGACAGAGGCACTTCCTCCACCTTC. Based on the CDR3 plus reference TRBV5-4 and TRBJ1-2, the full variable domain is ETGVTQSPTHLIKTRGQQVTLRCSSQSGHNTVSWYQQALGQGPQFIFQYYREEENGRGNFPPRFSGLQFPNYSSELNVNALELDDSALYLCASSWDRGTSSTFGSGTRLTVV.

The gene calls are TRBV28 and TRBJ2-5, with TRBD2 matching over 8 bases. The CDR3 contains 16 residues. Germline assignment: CDR1 MDHEN and CDR2 SYDVKM. V was clipped by 3 bases and J by 5 bases; unmatched bases: 11. The CDR3 DNA follows: TGTGCCAGCAGTTTGTCCCCGGGACTAGTCCTGGAGACCCAGTACTTC. Its translation: CASSLSPGLVLETQYF.

The chain is built from TRBV6-5 and TRBJ2-1; 8 nucleotides line up with TRBD1. V trimming: 4 bases; J trimming: 13 bases; junction bases outside the gene matches: 3. This CDR3 is 11 amino acids long. Germline CDR1 MNHEY, CDR2 SVGAGI. The CDR3 coding sequence is TGTGCCAGCAGTTTTCAGGGGGCCCAGTTCTTC. It is translated as CASSFQGAQFF.

This chain uses TRBV23-1 with TRBJ2-4; 9 bases line up with TRBD1. TRBV23-1 is flagged as an ORF with uncertain function. CDR3 length equals 15 residues. With 5 bases clipped from V and 5 bases from J, the junction kept 7 bases outside the gene matches. The CDR3: CASSGTGLRENIQYF. CDR3 nucleotide sequence: TGCGCCAGCAGTGGGACAGGGTTACGCGAAAACATTCAGTACTTC.

This chain's CDR3 is CASSQDLAGGRQTREQYF. For the CDR3, the DNA is TGCGCCAGCAGCCAAGATCTAGCGGGGGGGCGGCAAACGCGGGAGCAGTACTTC. The chain carries TRBV4-3 and TRBJ2-7; 12 bases fit TRBD2. The CDR3 sequence is 18 residues long. V lost 0 bases, J lost 7 bases, and 13 bases stayed unmatched. Germline V lookup: CDR1 LGHNA, CDR2 YSLEER.

This clone was observed many times. J is TRBJ2-3 and V is TRBV7-9; D gene unclear. Germline values: CDR1 SEHNR, CDR2 FQNEAQ (reference sequence). Trimming shortened V by 1 base and J by 0 bases, and 5 bases separated the two germline ends. The CDR3 length is 14 residues. CDR3 residues: CASSLDPSTDTQYF. DNA for the CDR3: TGTGCCAGCAGCTTAGATCCGAGCACAGATACGCAGTATTTT.

The chain employs TRBV6-1 and TRBJ1-2; 10 nucleotides align to TRBD1. Germline-derived CDR1 and CDR2 are MNHNS and SASEGT. V lost 4 bases to trimming and J lost 4 bases; unmatched junction nucleotides: 9. This CDR3 is built from 16 residues. The chain's CDR3 is CASSVGQGVRGYGYTF. CDR3 sequence (DNA): TGTGCCAGCAGTGTCGGACAGGGGGTTAGGGGCTATGGCTACACCTTC.

The V call is TRBV14, the J call TRBJ2-3; 11 bases map to TRBD2. J was trimmed by 1 base and V by 4 bases; bases with no gene match: 1. The length of the CDR3 is 15 residues. From germline, CDR1 is SGHDN and CDR2 FVKESK. CDR3 nucleotide sequence: TGTGCCAGCAGCCTGACTAGCGGGGGCACAGATACGCAGTATTTT. It specifies CASSLTSGGTDTQYF.

The chain recombines TRBV19 with TRBJ1-1; 7 bases are shared with TRBD1. V shed 4 bases and J 0 bases; nucleotides not matched to a gene: 2. Germline CDR1 LNHDA, CDR2 SQIVND (reference sequence). This CDR3 contains 14 residues. CDR3 sequence: CASSTGQMNTEAFF. The CDR3 DNA reads as TGTGCCAGTAGTACGGGACAGATGAACACTGAAGCTTTCTTT.

The chain combines TRBV5-8 with TRBJ2-2, with 8 bases that match TRBD1. The V segment lost 3 bases and the J segment 1 base; nucleotides outside the gene matches: 2. This CDR3 comprises 15 residues. CDR1 and CDR2 from the germline V gene are SGHTS and YDEGEE. The CDR3 here is CASSSTGVNTGELFF. CDR3 in DNA: TGTGCCAGCAGCTCGACAGGGGTGAACACCGGGGAGCTGTTTTTT.

This clone has more than one count but fewer than ten. The chain links TRBV10-1 to TRBJ2-3; 10 bases map to TRBD1. J gave up 2 bases and V 2 bases, and 1 base lay outside the gene matches. There are 15 residues in the CDR3. CDR1 and CDR2 (germline): WNHNN, SYGVQD (reference sequence). Here the CDR3 DNA reads TGCGCCAGCAGTGAGGGGACAGGGGACACAGATACGCAGTATTTT. It translates to CASSEGTGDTDTQYF.

This clone was seen a single time. The V call is TRBV2, the J call TRBJ2-2; 7 bases fit TRBD2. The CDR3 covers 16 residues. V trimming: 6 bases; J trimming: 2 bases; junction bases outside the gene matches: 9. CDR1 and CDR2 (germline): SNHLY, FYNNEI. CDR3: CASSIIAGENTGELFF. The CDR3, as DNA: TGTGCCAGCAGCATAATAGCGGGTGAAAACACCGGGGAGCTGTTTTTT.

This clone was recorded a few times. J is TRBJ1-2 and V is TRBV19; D is unresolved. In germline, CDR1 is LNHDA, CDR2 SQIVND (reference sequence). V was shortened by 6 bases and J by 1 base, with 24 bases between the two germline ends. The CDR3 loop spans 18 amino acids. The DNA for the CDR3 is TGTGCCAGTAGCCCTACAGTATCAAGATTGGGCAGTAACTATGGCTACACCTTC. Translated, it gives CASSPTVSRLGSNYGYTF.

The J gene is TRBJ2-6, the V gene TRBV7-2; possible D gene TRBD1, 5 bases. From germline, CDR1 is SGHTA and CDR2 FQGNSA. This CDR3 has 17 residues. The germline V and J ends were trimmed by 1 base and 0 bases, with 10 bases remaining between them. CDR3: CASSLEWGASGANVLTF. Written as DNA, the CDR3 is TGTGCCAGCAGCTTAGAGTGGGGCGCCTCTGGGGCCAACGTCCTGACTTTC.

V is TRBV5-1 and J is TRBJ2-5; D not resolved. CDR1 is SGHRS, CDR2 YFSETQ, per germline. CDR3 length: 11 amino acids. With 5 bases removed from V and 5 bases from J, the gap between germline ends came to 7 bases. The DNA of the CDR3 is TGCGCCAGCAGACTCATGGAGACCCAGTACTTC. Translation: CASRLMETQYF.

The chain is built from TRBV6-6 and TRBJ2-7; 9 bases are shared with TRBD2. CDR3 size: 15 residues. Per the germline V gene, CDR1 is MNHNY and CDR2 is SVGAGI (reference sequence). V shed 2 bases, J shed 6 bases, and the junction held 8 bases outside the gene matches. The CDR3 loop is CASSYGAGGHGEQYF. The DNA of the CDR3 is TGTGCCAGCAGTTACGGGGCGGGGGGGCACGGCGAGCAGTACTTC.

V usage is TRBV4-3 and J usage is TRBJ2-7; D is perhaps TRBD2 (6 bases). This CDR3 spans 16 amino acids. The germline gives CDR1 LGHNA, CDR2 YSLEER. V lost 0 bases to trimming and J lost 3 bases, with 15 bases between them. CDR3 in amino acids: CASSQDGLAPFYEQYF. The CDR3 DNA reads as TGCGCCAGCAGCCAAGACGGCCTAGCGCCATTCTACGAGCAGTACTTC.

The chain carries TRBV11-2 and TRBJ2-7, with 8 bases that match TRBD2. CDR3 length: 16 amino acids. V shed 2 bases, J shed 4 bases, and the junction held 10 bases outside the gene matches. CDR1 and CDR2 from the germline V gene are SGHAT and FQNNGV. The CDR3 spells CASSLILLAGRYEQYF. The CDR3 bases are TGTGCCAGCAGCTTAATCTTGCTAGCGGGCAGATACGAGCAGTACTTC.

V is TRBV5-4 and J is TRBJ1-2; a possible D gene is TRBD1 (6 bases). Germline CDR1 SGHNT, CDR2 YYREEE (reference sequence). Trimming removed 0 bases at V and 4 bases at J, with 19 bases between. This CDR3 is 17 amino acids long. CDR3 sequence (DNA): TGTGCCAGCAGCTTGGGGGCCGTACAGGGCGTCCGCTATGGCTACACCTTC. Translating gives CASSLGAVQGVRYGYTF.

V usage is TRBV18 and J usage is TRBJ1-5; 8 positions match TRBD1. The CDR3 length is 18 residues. With 3 bases clipped from V and 3 bases from J, the junction kept 13 bases outside the gene matches. CDR1 is KGHSH, CDR2 LQKENI, per germline. The CDR3 DNA is TGTGCCAGCTCACCGACCAGTACCGGGACAGGTCTCAATCAGCCCCAGCATTTT. Translation gives CASSPTSTGTGLNQPQHF.

The chain combines TRBV5-5 with TRBJ2-7, with 8 bases lining up with TRBD2. Germline CDR1 reads SGHKS; CDR2 reads YYEKEE (reference sequence). V was clipped by 4 bases and J by 2 bases; unmatched bases: 5. The CDR3 is made up of 14 amino acids. The CDR3 protein is CASSPTSGAYEQYF. The CDR3 bases are TGTGCCAGCAGCCCCACTAGCGGAGCCTACGAGCAGTACTTC.

The rearrangement uses TRBV27 and TRBJ2-7; D might be TRBD1 (6 bases). The CDR3 extends over 13 amino acids. In germline, CDR1 is MNHEY, CDR2 SMNVEV (reference sequence). V shed 6 bases and J shed 6 bases, with 15 bases lying between them. This chain's CDR3 is CASRGRGRSEQYF. The CDR3, as DNA: TGTGCCAGCAGGGGCAGGGGTAGAAGCGAGCAGTACTTC.

The chain joins TRBV11-2 to TRBJ1-5; D remains unclear. The V and J ends lost 10 bases and 2 bases respectively, with 15 bases between them. Germline assignment: CDR1 SGHAT and CDR2 FQNNGV. This CDR3 contains 14 residues. CDR3 bases: TGTGCCACCCCGGTGGGCCTTGGCAATCAGCCCCAGCATTTT. This sequence encodes CATPVGLGNQPQHF. Supplemented by reference TRBV11-2 and TRBJ1-5, the full variable domain reads EAGVAQSPRYKIIEKRQSVAFWCNPISGHATLYWYQQILGQGPKLLIQFQNNGVVDDSQLPKDRFSAERLKGVDSTLKIQPAKLEDSAVYLCATPVGLGNQPQHFGDGTRLSIL.

The rearrangement links TRBV30 to TRBJ2-5; TRBD2 is a possible D gene (6 bases). With 8 bases removed from V and 2 bases from J, the gap between germline ends came to 15 bases. The CDR3 runs 13 residues. CDR1 and CDR2 (germline): GTSNPN, SVGIG (reference sequence). Here the CDR3 DNA reads TGTGCCGCAACGACAAGCGGGCAAGAGACCCAGTACTTC. Translated: CAATTSGQETQYF.